The rows below give T cell receptor beta chains drawn from one sample of a study of T cell changes during pregnancy in multiple sclerosis. Assay used: immunoSEQ multiplex PCR; TCRdb lists only in-frame clones, some missing. The data contain 35,000 to 45,000 clones, about nine tenths of them singletons. The material sequenced was CD4+ T cells from peripheral blood mononuclear cells, taken in the first trimester of pregnancy. Source of these receptors: a female donor in good health, enrolled as a control in a pregnancy study. Each CDR3 is given with its conserved first and last residue. D genes are given only for firm matches. Where a row states a size, it is once, few, many or the class of an expanded clone; other rows omit it.

size | J | D | V | DNA | CDR3
. | TRBJ1-2 | . | TRBV27 | TGTGCCAGCAGACAAACATCAGGGTTCTGGGGCTATGGCTACACCTTC | CASRQTSGFWGYGYTF
few | TRBJ1-1 | . | TRBV5-4 | TGTGCCAGCAGCACCGGGACTGATATGAACACTGAAGCTTTCTTT | CASSTGTDMNTEAFF
once | TRBJ1-2 | . | TRBV10-1 | TGCGCCAGCACTTCAGGGCTACCCTATGGCTACACCTTC | CASTSGLPYGYTF
. | TRBJ2-7 | TRBD2 | TRBV11-2 | TGTGCCAGCAGCTTAGGGGGGACTAGCGGGGACTCATGGCAGTACTTC | CASSLGGTSGDSWQYF
. | TRBJ2-5 | TRBD1 | TRBV5-4 | TGTGCCAGCAGCTTGGGGACAGGAAAAGAGACCCAGTACTTC | CASSLGTGKETQYF
. | TRBJ1-2 | TRBD1 | TRBV10-3 | TGTGCCATCATGGCCGACAGGGATGGCTACACCTTC | CAIMADRDGYTF
. | TRBJ2-7 | TRBD1 | TRBV7-9 | TGTGCCAGCAGCTTATTTCAGGGGGCTCCCTACGAGCAGTACTTC | CASSLFQGAPYEQYF
. | TRBJ2-7 | TRBD2 | TRBV6-5 | TGTGCCAGCAGTTTGGGGGGGAGCTCCTACGAGCAGTACTTC | CASSLGGSSYEQYF
. | TRBJ2-4 | . | TRBV5-6 | TGTGCCAGCAGCTTTACAGTAGCCAAAAACATTCAGTACTTC | CASSFTVAKNIQYF
. | TRBJ2-2 | . | TRBV7-9 | TGTGCCAGCAGCACTAACACCGGGGAGCTGTTTTTT | CASSTNTGELFF
. | TRBJ1-1 | . | TRBV7-9 | TGTGCCAGCAGCTCCCTCACTGAAGCTTTCTTT | CASSSLTEAFF
. | TRBJ1-2 | . | TRBV7-9 | TGTGCCACCCCGGATGGAGAGGGCAGCTATGGCTACACCTTC | CATPDGEGSYGYTF
. | TRBJ1-4 | TRBD1 | TRBV20-1 | TGCAGTGCTGCGGGACAGGAAAAACTGTTTTTT | CSAAGQEKLFF